This TCR beta chain was sequenced in a study of T cells in localized non-small cell lung cancer. V gave up 2 bases and J gave up 8 bases; unmatched junction bases: 4. The length of the CDR3 is 14 residues. Germline CDR1 is SGHRS and CDR2 is YFSETQ. This clone was counted once. Its cognate antigen is unknown. Points from the study as a whole: Median approximately 58 top-100 tumor clones were shared with paired adjacent lung.

Data came from immunoSEQ multiplex PCR; TCRdb stores just in-frame clones and leaves some out. The sample contains under 25,000 clones, around 86% of which appear only once. The chain recombines TRBV5-1 with TRBJ1-4; TRBD1 matches 9 bases. The material was peripheral blood, obtained before any cancer treatment. This sequence was found in a man aged 40 to 70 with stage I squamous cell lung carcinoma. DNA of the CDR3: TGCGCCAGCAGCTTTGGACAGGGGCAAGAAAAACTGTTTTTT. It codes for CASSFGQGQEKLFF.